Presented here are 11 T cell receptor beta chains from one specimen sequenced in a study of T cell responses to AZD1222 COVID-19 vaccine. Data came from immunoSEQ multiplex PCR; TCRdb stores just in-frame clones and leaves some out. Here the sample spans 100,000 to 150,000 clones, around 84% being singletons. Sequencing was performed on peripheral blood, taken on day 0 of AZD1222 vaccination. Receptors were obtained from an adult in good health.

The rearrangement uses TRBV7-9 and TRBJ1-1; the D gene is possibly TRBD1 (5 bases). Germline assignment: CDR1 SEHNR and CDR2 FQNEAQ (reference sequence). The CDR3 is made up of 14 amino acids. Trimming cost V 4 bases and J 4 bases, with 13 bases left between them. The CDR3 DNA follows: TGTGCCAGCAGCTACACCTGGGGGTCCACTGAAGCTTTCTTT. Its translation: CASSYTWGSTEAFF.

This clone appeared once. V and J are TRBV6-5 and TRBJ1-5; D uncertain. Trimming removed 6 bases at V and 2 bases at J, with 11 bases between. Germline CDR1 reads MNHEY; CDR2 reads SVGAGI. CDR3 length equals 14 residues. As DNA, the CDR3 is TGTGCCAGCAGCCCCGGTTTGCGCAATCAGCCCCAGCATTTT. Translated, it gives CASSPGLRNQPQHF.

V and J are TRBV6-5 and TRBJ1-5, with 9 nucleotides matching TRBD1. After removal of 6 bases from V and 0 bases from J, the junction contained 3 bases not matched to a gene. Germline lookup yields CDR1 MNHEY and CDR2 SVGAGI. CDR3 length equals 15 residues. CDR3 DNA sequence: TGTGCCAGCAGCCGGACAGGGGTTAGCAATCAGCCCCAGCATTTT. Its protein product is CASSRTGVSNQPQHF.

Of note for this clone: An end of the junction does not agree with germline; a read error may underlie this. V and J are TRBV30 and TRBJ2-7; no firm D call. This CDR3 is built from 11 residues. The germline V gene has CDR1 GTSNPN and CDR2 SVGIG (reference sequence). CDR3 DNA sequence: TGTGCCTGGAGTGTTTGTAGAGAACGCAACTTC. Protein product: CAWSVCRERNF.

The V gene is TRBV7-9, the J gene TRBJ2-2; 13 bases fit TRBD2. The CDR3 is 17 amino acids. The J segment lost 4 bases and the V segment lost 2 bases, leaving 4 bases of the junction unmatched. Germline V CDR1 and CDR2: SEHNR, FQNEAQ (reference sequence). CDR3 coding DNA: TGTGCCAGCAGCTTACCCGGGACTAGCGGGGTCACCGGGGAGCTGTTTTTT. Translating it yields CASSLPGTSGVTGELFF.

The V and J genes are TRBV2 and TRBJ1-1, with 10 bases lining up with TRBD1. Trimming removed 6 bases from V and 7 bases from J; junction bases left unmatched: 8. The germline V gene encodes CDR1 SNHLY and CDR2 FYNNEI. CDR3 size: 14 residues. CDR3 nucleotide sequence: TGTGCCAGCAGAAAGACAGGGGGCGAGGTTGAAGCTTTCTTT. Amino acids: CASRKTGGEVEAFF. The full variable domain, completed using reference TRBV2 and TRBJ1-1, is EPEVTQTPSHQVTQMGQEVILRCVPISNHLYFYWYRQILGQKVEFLVSFYNNEISEKSEIFDDQFSVERPDGSNFTLKIRSTKLEDSAMYFCASRKTGGEVEAFFGQGTRLTVV.

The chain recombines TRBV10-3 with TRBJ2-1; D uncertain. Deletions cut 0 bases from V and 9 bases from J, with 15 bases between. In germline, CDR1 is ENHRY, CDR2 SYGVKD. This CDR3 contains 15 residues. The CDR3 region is CAISESIQRVVEQFF. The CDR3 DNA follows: TGTGCCATCAGTGAGTCGATTCAGAGAGTTGTTGAGCAGTTCTTC.

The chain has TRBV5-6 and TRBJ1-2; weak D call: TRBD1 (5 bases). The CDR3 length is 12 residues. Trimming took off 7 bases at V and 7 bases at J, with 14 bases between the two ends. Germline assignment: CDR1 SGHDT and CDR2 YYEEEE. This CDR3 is CASQLGGVGYTF. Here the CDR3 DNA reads TGTGCCAGCCAGCTTGGGGGGGTTGGCTACACCTTC.

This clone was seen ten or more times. CDR3 bases: TGTGCCAGCAGCGGACAGGGGCAGGAGCAGCCCCAGCATTTT. This translates into CASSGQGQEQPQHF. The chain employs TRBV5-6 and TRBJ1-5; 9 bases agree with TRBD1. V was clipped by 4 bases and J by 7 bases; unmatched bases: 6. This CDR3 contains 14 residues. Germline V CDR1 and CDR2: SGHDT, YYEEEE. The variable domain in full, completed from reference TRBV5-6 and TRBJ1-5, reads DAGVTQSPTHLIKTRGQQVTLRCSPKSGHDTVSWYQQALGQGPQFIFQYYEEEERQRGNFPDRFSGHQFPNYSSELNVNALLLGDSALYLCASSGQGQEQPQHFGDGTRLSIL.

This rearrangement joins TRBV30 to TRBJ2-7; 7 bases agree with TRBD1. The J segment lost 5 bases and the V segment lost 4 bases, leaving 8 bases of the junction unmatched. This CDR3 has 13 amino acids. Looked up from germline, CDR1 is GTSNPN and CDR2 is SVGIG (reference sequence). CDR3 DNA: TGTGCCTGGAACCCTAGACAGGGTCACGAGCAGTACTTC. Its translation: CAWNPRQGHEQYF.

The DNA of the CDR3 is TGTGCCAGCAGCTTGGGACCCTATGGCTACACCTTC. Its translation is CASSLGPYGYTF. The J gene is TRBJ1-2, the V gene TRBV7-8; TRBD1 might be the D (5 bases). V lost 3 bases and J lost 4, with 6 bases in between. The germline V gene has CDR1 SGHVS and CDR2 FQNEAQ. The CDR3 is made up of 12 amino acids.